This T cell receptor (beta chain) was profiled in a study of cytomegalovirus exposure and HLA in healthy donors. On the study more broadly: Samples from HLA-typed donors yielded about 85 million unique TCRs in an early data release. Study results and caveats: In a later analysis, a genetic analysis reported fewer productive-TCR N-insertions in an Asian-associated ancestry cluster than the cohort average.

To note about this clone: Its antigen is undetermined.

The PCR made use of 60 Vbeta and 13 Jbeta primers. Some clones are missing from TCRdb's copy, which holds only in-frame ones; the method was immunoSEQ multiplex PCR. The table includes around 50,000 clones, about 80% detected once. The length of the CDR3 is 13 residues. Per the germline V gene, CDR1 is MNHEY and CDR2 is SVGAGI. Losses at the gene ends were 2 bases for V and 8 bases for J; bases not matched to a gene: 4. The TCR originated in a man younger than 40 in good health and CMV-seronegative. The V gene is TRBV6-5, the J gene TRBJ2-3; 7 bases fit TRBD2. The sequenced sample was PBMCs. Here the CDR3 reads CASSYVGGGTQYF. The CDR3, as DNA: TGTGCCAGCAGTTACGTCGGCGGGGGTACGCAGTATTTT.